A selection of T cell receptor beta chains follows, all from one sample in a study of control samples from healthy donors and cancer patients. TCRdb's copy holds only in-frame clones and misses some; the assay was immunoSEQ multiplex PCR. The sample yields roughly 450,000 clones, around 90% seen once. The sequencing input was PBMCs. The receptors were gathered from a man aged 40-49 years with head and neck cancer. Each CDR3 is given with its conserved first and last residue. A D gene is named only where the DNA matches it firmly. Size values are once, few and many counts, or a class for expanded clones, and some rows have none.

>NA|few|TRBJ1-1|TRBV11-3
CASSGYRDTEAFF
TGTGCCAGCAGCGGCTACCGGGACACTGAAGCTTTCTTT
>NA|NA|TRBJ1-6|TRBV5-6
CASSATASSYNSPLHF
TGTGCCAGCAGCGCGACAGCGAGCTCCTATAATTCACCCCTCCACTTT
>TRBD1|NA|TRBJ1-5|TRBV19
CASSIDHNRGNAHF
TGTGCCAGTAGTATAGACCACAACAGGGGGAACGCGCATTTT
>NA|NA|TRBJ2-2|TRBV5-4
CASSFGVNTGELFF
TGTGCCAGCAGTTTCGGGGTGAACACCGGGGAGCTGTTTTTT
>TRBD1|NA|TRBJ2-2|TRBV5-4
CASSLRDRNAGELFF
TGTGCCAGCAGCTTGAGGGACAGGAACGCCGGGGAGCTGTTTTTT
>NA|once|TRBJ2-7|TRBV29-1
CSVVWGGSYEQYF
TGCAGCGTCGTCTGGGGAGGCTCCTACGAGCAGTACTTC
>NA|NA|TRBJ2-5|TRBV18
CASSRGNRVQETQYF
TGTGCCAGCTCACGGGGCAACAGAGTTCAAGAGACCCAGTACTTC
>TRBD2|NA|TRBJ2-1|TRBV14
CASSQELAVYYNEQFF
TGTGCCAGCAGCCAAGAGCTAGCGGTTTACTACAATGAGCAGTTCTTC
>NA|NA|TRBJ2-7|TRBV14
CASSPSGPYEQYF
TGTGCCAGCAGCCCTTCGGGCCCCTACGAGCAGTACTTC
>TRBD2|NA|TRBJ2-5|TRBV28
CASSAPGLAVQETQYF
TGTGCCAGCAGCGCCCCGGGACTAGCGGTCCAAGAGACCCAGTACTTC
>NA|NA|TRBJ1-1|TRBV7-8
CASSLDPGNEIEAFF
TGTGCCAGCAGCTTGGATCCAGGGAATGAGATTGAAGCTTTCTTT
>TRBD1|NA|TRBJ2-3|TRBV25-1
CASTPGQEITDTQYF
TGTGCCAGCACCCCCGGACAGGAGATCACAGATACGCAGTATTTT
>NA|NA|TRBJ1-1|TRBV12-3/TRBV12-4
CASSPMPNTEAFF
TGTGCCAGCAGCCCAATGCCGAACACTGAAGCTTTCTTT
>NA|NA|TRBJ1-1|TRBV27
CASSWGVSNSNTEAFF
TGTGCCAGCAGTTGGGGGGTAAGTAATTCCAACACTGAAGCTTTCTTT
>TRBD2|NA|TRBJ2-3|TRBV5-5
CASSSREGSTDTQYF
TGTGCCAGCAGCTCCAGGGAGGGAAGCACAGATACGCAGTATTTT
>NA|medium-sized|TRBJ1-5|TRBV27
CASRKREHSNQPQHF
TGTGCCAGCAGAAAGCGGGAACATAGCAATCAGCCCCAGCATTTT
>NA|NA|TRBJ1-5|TRBV19
CASSVTGGNQPQHF
TGTGCCAGTAGTGTAACCGGGGGCAATCAGCCCCAGCATTTT
>NA|once|TRBJ2-1|TRBV28
CASSSRTDSSYNEQFF
TGTGCCAGCAGTAGCCGGACAGATAGCTCCTACAATGAGCAGTTCTTC
>NA|NA|TRBJ1-5|TRBV21-1
CASRFRQPQHF
TGTGCCAGCAGGTTCAGGCAGCCCCAGCATTTT
>NA|NA|TRBJ2-7|TRBV28
CASSLPTGSSYEQYF
TGTGCCAGCAGTTTACCGACGGGAAGCTCCTACGAGCAGTACTTC
>NA|NA|TRBJ2-2|TRBV9
CASSVNTYTGELFF
TGTGCCAGCAGCGTAAACACCTACACCGGGGAGCTGTTTTTT
>TRBD2|NA|TRBJ2-7|TRBV15
CATSSNLAGGLEQYF
TGTGCCACCAGCAGTAATCTAGCGGGAGGACTCGAGCAGTACTTC
>NA|NA|TRBJ2-2|TRBV24-1
CATSDTPGVGGTGELFF
TGTGCCACCAGTGACACCCCGGGGGTAGGGGGCACCGGGGAGCTGTTTTTT
>TRBD1|NA|TRBJ1-1|TRBV29-1
CSAHRGLTEAFF
TGCAGCGCTCACAGGGGGCTCACTGAAGCTTTCTTT
>NA|NA|TRBJ2-1|TRBV2
CASSETGYNEQFF
TGTGCCAGCAGCGAGACAGGTTACAATGAGCAGTTCTTC
>TRBD1|NA|TRBJ1-2|TRBV19
CASSTTIGQGYGYTF
TGTGCCAGTAGTACAACAATCGGACAGGGCTATGGCTACACCTTC
>NA|NA|TRBJ2-2|TRBV5-4
CASSLLTENTGELFF
TGTGCCAGCAGCCTCTTGACGGAAAACACCGGGGAGCTGTTTTTT
>NA|once|TRBJ2-5|TRBV30
CAWSHVWGKETQYF
TGTGCCTGGAGTCACGTTTGGGGGAAAGAGACCCAGTACTTC
>NA|NA|TRBJ2-7|TRBV19
CASSSRVNTYEQYF
TGTGCCAGTAGCAGCCGGGTCAATACATACGAGCAGTACTTC
>NA|NA|TRBJ2-6|TRBV5-1
CASSFGGAGANVLTF
TGCGCCAGCAGCTTTGGGGGGGCCGGGGCCAACGTCCTGACTTTC
>NA|NA|TRBJ1-1|TRBV28
CASSSTSDRTEAFF
TGTGCCAGCAGTTCTACCTCCGATAGGACTGAAGCTTTCTTT
>NA|NA|TRBJ2-7|TRBV19
CASSIRSGEYEQYF
TGTGCCAGTAGTATTCGGAGCGGAGAATACGAGCAGTACTTC
>NA|NA|TRBJ1-1|TRBV27
CASSLQGMNTEAFF
TGTGCCAGCAGTTTACAGGGCATGAACACTGAAGCTTTCTTT
>NA|NA|TRBJ1-5|TRBV5-6
CASSLQSGPQHF
TGTGCCAGCAGCTTGCAATCAGGGCCCCAGCATTTT
>TRBD2|NA|TRBJ2-5|TRBV19
CASSIVSGEETQYF
TGTGCCAGTAGTATAGTTAGCGGGGAAGAGACCCAGTACTTC
>NA|NA|TRBJ2-7|TRBV18
CASSTGNTYEQYF
TGTGCCAGCTCAACGGGGAATACCTACGAGCAGTACTTC
>NA|NA|TRBJ1-2|TRBV5-6
CASSPIRQDYGYTF
TGTGCCAGCAGCCCCATCCGACAGGACTATGGCTACACCTTC
>NA|NA|TRBJ2-1|TRBV6-6
CASTRRPRGEQFF
TGTGCCAGCACCCGCAGGCCGAGGGGTGAGCAGTTCTTC
>TRBD2|NA|TRBJ2-1|TRBV29-1
CSVAQRGRDNEQFF
TGCAGCGTTGCCCAGCGGGGCAGGGACAATGAGCAGTTCTTC
>TRBD1|once|TRBJ1-1|TRBV5-1
CASSSGTANTEAFF
TGCGCCAGCAGCTCCGGGACAGCGAACACTGAAGCTTTCTTT
>NA|NA|TRBJ2-2|TRBV4-1
CASSQRAYNRNTGELFF
TGCGCCAGCAGCCAAAGGGCGTACAACAGGAACACCGGGGAGCTGTTTTTT
>NA|NA|TRBJ2-1|TRBV5-1
CASSSGPSNEQFF
TGCGCCAGCAGCTCCGGACCATCAAATGAGCAGTTCTTC
>NA|NA|TRBJ1-3|TRBV19
CASSIRARSGNTIYF
TGTGCCAGTAGTATTCGGGCGCGTTCTGGAAACACCATATATTTT
>NA|NA|TRBJ2-5|TRBV28
CASRQGGVWETQYF
TGTGCCAGCAGACAGGGAGGGGTGTGGGAGACCCAGTACTTC
>NA|few|TRBJ2-3|TRBV29-1
CSVEKFFSWGRNMDGRTDTQYF
TGCAGCGTTGAAAAGTTCTTTAGTTGGGGGAGAAACATGGACGGGCGCACAGATACGCAGTATTTT